This T cell receptor (beta chain) was sequenced in a study of post-analysis software for immune sequencing data. Study-level background: Disease trajectories encompassed relapsing-remitting, secondary progressive and progressive-relapsing multiple sclerosis.

As for this clonotype: Its antigen is not identified.

Trimming left V 2 bases short and J 6 bases short, with 11 bases between. Germline loops: CDR1 SGHTA, CDR2 FQGTGA. There are 14 residues in the CDR3. Points from the study as a whole: Five or six TRBV segments were more frequent in patients than controls; TRBV5-6, TRBV5-1 and TRBV20-1 belonged to this group.

Unique molecular identifiers were carried by the TCR beta cDNA libraries. TCRdb called the PCR reads again in MiXCR, with one record for every CDR3 protein. The table has some 450,000 distinct CDR3 sequences, less than 45% seen once. The sample consisted of blood. The source of this sequence is a girl aged 10 to 17 with multiple sclerosis. This chain links TRBV7-3 with TRBJ2-1, with TRBD2 as a possible D gene (5 bases). This chain's CDR3 is CASSLSSRGNEQFF. CDR3 nucleotides: TGTGCCAGCAGCTTATCGTCCCGGGGCAATGAGCAGTTCTTC.